Listed here are 5 T cell receptor beta chains from one sample, sequenced in a study of CD8+CD57+ T cells in acquired aplastic anemia. The study profiled TCR beta VDJ and CDR3 using genomic DNA as template. TCRdb re-called the reads through MiXCR, storing one row per CDR3 protein. The sample records approximately 160,000 distinct CDR3 sequences, around half being singletons. Before being chosen for sequencing, patients had shown CD8+CD57+ cell expansion by flow cytometry. Sequenced material: sorted CD4+, CD8+, or CD8+CD57+ T cells (not recorded which) from PBMCs. All receptors come from a human donor with aplastic anemia.

The chain uses TRBV2 and TRBJ2-5; 8 bases are a match to TRBD1. The CDR3 has 15 amino acids. Looked up from germline, CDR1 is SNHLY and CDR2 is FYNNEI. V lost 6 bases to trimming and J lost 4 bases; unmatched junction nucleotides: 10. CDR3 sequence (DNA): TGTGCCAGCAGCGGCGGACAGGGTTCGCGAGAGACCCAGTACTTC. As protein: CASSGGQGSRETQYF.

Concerning this clonotype itself: With a much larger clone just one base away, this may be a read error. In this CDR3 the conserved last residue, phenylalanine or tryptophan, is missing, so a read error is likely. The V gene is TRBV7-3, the J gene TRBJ1-1, with 8 nucleotides matching TRBD1. The CDR3 covers 14 residues. V trimming: 6 bases; J trimming: 0 bases; junction bases outside the gene matches: 3. Germline values: CDR1 SGHTA, CDR2 FQGTGA. The CDR3 reads CASRMDRVNTEAFL. CDR3 bases: TGTGCCAGCAGGATGGACAGGGTGAACACTGAAGCTTTCCTT.

In this sample, this clonotype turned up a few times. The V gene is TRBV6-5, the J gene TRBJ1-3; no clear D. V lost 0 bases to trimming and J lost 0 bases, with 12 bases between them. In germline, CDR1 is MNHEY, CDR2 SVGAGI. The CDR3 length is 17 residues. The CDR3 here is CASSYSTLGVSGNTIYF. In nucleotides, the CDR3 is TGTGCCAGCAGTTACTCGACCCTTGGGGTCTCTGGAAACACCATATATTTT.

This rearrangement joins TRBV2 to TRBJ1-2; D not resolved. Germline CDR1 and CDR2: SNHLY and FYNNEI. Trimming took 6 bases from V and 2 from J, leaving 10 bases between them. The length of the CDR3 is 13 residues. The CDR3 reads CASSQEGNYGYTF. In DNA, the CDR3 is TGTGCCAGCAGCCAAGAAGGGAACTATGGCTACACCTTC.

This clonotype was picked up many times. This rearrangement joins TRBV5-6 to TRBJ1-5; 7 nucleotides line up with TRBD1. Germline V gene data show CDR1 as SGHDT and CDR2 as YYEEEE. Trimming cost V 6 bases and J 5 bases; bases outside gene matches: 11. The CDR3 is made up of 15 amino acids. The CDR3 nucleotides read TGTGCCAGCACCCTAGGGGGACAGTACTATCAGCCCCAGCATTTT. Its protein product is CASTLGGQYYQPQHF.